This passage covers 21 T cell receptor beta chains from one sample sequenced in a study of shared clonotypes between healthy human individuals. Repertoires were generated with immunoSEQ multiplex PCR, while TCRdb's copy carries only in-frame clones and drops some. In the table there are millions of clones, about 95% of which are singletons. Only CD45RO-negative cells positively selected for CCR7 counted as naive CD8 cells, so terminally differentiated effector memory CD45RA+ cells were excluded. Specimen: naive CD8+ T cells sorted from blood. These receptors all stem from a man aged 18 to 30 in good health.

V usage is TRBV12-5 and J usage is TRBJ2-5; TRBD2 matches 12 bases. V trimming: 2 bases; J trimming: 5 bases; junction bases outside the gene matches: 3. CDR1 is LGHNT, CDR2 FRNRAP, per germline. The CDR3 is 15 amino acids. In DNA form, the CDR3 reads TGTGCTAGTGGTTTGCTAGCGGGGGGGCACGAGACCCAGTACTTC. It is translated as CASGLLAGGHETQYF. Combining the CDR3 with reference TRBV12-5 and TRBJ2-5 gives the whole variable domain DARVTQTPRHKVTEMGQEVTMRCQPILGHNTVFWYRQTMMQGLELLAYFRNRAPLDDSGMPKDRFSAEMPDATLATLKIQPSEPRDSAVYFCASGLLAGGHETQYFGPGTRLLVL.

The chain combines TRBV6-4 with TRBJ2-2; TRBD1 aligns across 9 bases. This CDR3 spans 18 amino acids. Germline loops: CDR1 MRHNA, CDR2 SNTAGT. The V gene end was trimmed by 5 bases and the J gene end by 6 bases; junction bases not matched to a gene: 16. The CDR3: CASSNQGTGLGMAGELFF. The CDR3 coding sequence is TGTGCCAGCAGTAATCAAGGGACAGGGCTCGGAATGGCCGGGGAGCTGTTTTTT.

The chain uses TRBV11-2 and TRBJ2-1; maybe TRBD2 (6 bases). CDR1 and CDR2 from the germline V gene are SGHAT and FQNNGV. CDR3 size: 15 residues. Trimming removed 5 bases at V and 5 bases at J, with 16 bases between. The CDR3 protein is CASSPSPWGDNEQFF. The CDR3 DNA is TGTGCCAGCAGCCCTAGTCCGTGGGGGGACAATGAGCAGTTCTTC.

The chain has TRBV10-1 and TRBJ2-7; D is uncertain. The CDR3 sequence is 14 residues long. The V end was cut by 6 bases, the J end by 3 bases, with 15 bases between. The germline gives CDR1 WNHNN, CDR2 SYGVQD (reference sequence). In DNA form, the CDR3 reads TGCGCCAGCAGCCTCCCCCCGGCCCTCTACGAGCAGTACTTC. Encoded protein: CASSLPPALYEQYF.

This sequence joins TRBV7-6 and TRBJ2-7; 14 positions agree with TRBD2. The CDR3 consists of 16 residues. Germline lookup yields CDR1 SGHVS and CDR2 FNYEAQ. After removal of 4 bases from V and 0 bases from J, the junction contained 2 bases not matched to a gene. This CDR3 is CASSWGTSGSSYEQYF. CDR3 DNA sequence: TGTGCCAGCAGCTGGGGGACTAGCGGGAGCTCCTACGAGCAGTACTTC.

Here the CDR3 reads CASSSSWISGNTIYF. The CDR3 nucleotides read TGTGCCAGTAGTTCCTCCTGGATCTCTGGAAACACCATATATTTT. The chain employs TRBV19 and TRBJ1-3; D uncertain. Germline V gene lookup returns CDR1 LNHDA and CDR2 SQIVND (reference sequence). V lost 5 bases and J 0 bases, leaving 11 bases between the germline ends. This CDR3 region has 15 residues.

This clone has just one count. The genes are TRBV30 and TRBJ1-2, with 9 bases that match TRBD1. This CDR3 is 12 amino acids long. Germline V gene lookup returns CDR1 GTSNPN and CDR2 SVGIG (reference sequence). The CDR3 loop is CAGQGNHYGYTF. The CDR3 DNA follows: TGTGCTGGACAGGGGAACCACTATGGCTACACCTTC. Filled out from reference TRBV30 and TRBJ1-2, the complete variable domain reads SQTIHQWPATLVQPVGSPLSLECTVEGTSNPNLYWYRQAAGRGLQLLFYSVGIGQISSEVPQNLSASRPQDRQFILSSKKLLLSDSGFYLCAGQGNHYGYTFGSGTRLTVV.

The rearrangement links TRBV7-8 to TRBJ2-5; D unclear. This CDR3 region has 15 residues. Looked up from germline, CDR1 is SGHVS and CDR2 is FQNEAQ. The ends were cut back, 2 bases at V and 2 bases at J, with 12 bases in the middle. CDR3 residues: CASSLMSTEQETQYF. CDR3 nucleotides: TGTGCCAGCAGCTTAATGTCGACGGAGCAAGAGACCCAGTACTTC.

J is TRBJ2-5 and V is TRBV27; the D is unclear. The V gene lost 5 bases and the J gene lost 1 base, with 17 bases spanning the gap. CDR3 length equals 16 residues. Germline lookup yields CDR1 MNHEY and CDR2 SMNVEV (reference sequence). The chain's CDR3 is CASSPNLDPAQETQYF. The CDR3 DNA reads TGTGCCAGCAGTCCAAACCTCGATCCCGCCCAAGAGACCCAGTACTTC.

This rearrangement joins TRBV6-5 to TRBJ1-1; D is perhaps TRBD1 (5 bases). Germline CDR1 MNHEY, CDR2 SVGAGI. This CDR3 contains 14 residues. V was pared by 5 bases and J by 5 bases, with 15 bases between. DNA for the CDR3: TGTGCCAGCAGTCCGGGGGAGGGACGAACTGAAGCTTTCTTT. Protein product: CASSPGEGRTEAFF.

The chain has TRBV2 and TRBJ2-7; D call uncertain. The V gene lost 2 bases and the J gene lost 0 bases, with 11 bases spanning the gap. The CDR3 runs 15 residues. Germline loops: CDR1 SNHLY, CDR2 FYNNEI. CDR3 bases: TGTGCCAGCAGTGAATCCAGGATCATCTCCTACGAGCAGTACTTC. Its protein product is CASSESRIISYEQYF.

The gene calls are TRBV4-1 and TRBJ2-7, with D possibly being TRBD2 (5 bases). This CDR3 is 15 amino acids long. Germline-derived CDR1 and CDR2 are MGHRA and YSYEKL. Trimming stripped 1 base from V and 6 bases from J, with 16 bases between. The CDR3 DNA is TGCGCCAGCAGCCAAGGGGTCGGGGTGTTGGGCGAGCAGTACTTC. It specifies CASSQGVGVLGEQYF.

This clone was observed a single time. The sample contains more than one DNA sequence encoding this CDR3. The V and J genes are TRBV30 and TRBJ1-1; D gene ambiguous. The V gene's germline CDR1 is GTSNPN and CDR2 SVGIG (reference sequence). The CDR3 runs to 13 residues. The V gene lost 3 bases and the J gene lost 2 bases, with 10 bases spanning the gap. CDR3 sequence reads: CAWRRGTNTEAFF. As DNA, the CDR3 is TGTGCCTGGAGAAGAGGTACCAACACTGAAGCTTTCTTT.

This clone was recorded only once. This sample includes further DNA sequences coding for the same CDR3. CDR3 amino acids: CASSYSVGQPQHF. The CDR3 nucleotides are TGTGCCAGCAGTTACAGTGTGGGTCAGCCCCAGCATTTT. The rearrangement links TRBV6-5 to TRBJ1-5; no clear D gene. This CDR3 region has 13 residues. The V and J ends lost 2 bases and 6 bases respectively, with 8 bases between them. The germline CDR1 and CDR2 sequences are MNHEY and SVGAGI.

This clone was seen a single time. J is TRBJ2-5 and V is TRBV29-1; 7 bases agree with TRBD2. The CDR3 runs 14 residues. Germline-derived CDR1 and CDR2 are SQVTM and ANQGSEA. J gave up 5 bases and V 3 bases, and 9 bases lay outside the gene matches. The CDR3 here is CSVDPGGPGETQYF. Written as DNA, the CDR3 is TGCAGCGTTGATCCGGGAGGCCCGGGGGAGACCCAGTACTTC.

The V call is TRBV11-1, the J call TRBJ2-3; 12 nucleotides line up with TRBD2. The germline CDR1 and CDR2 sequences are SGHAT and FQDESV (reference sequence). The junction had 6 bases not matched to a gene; V was cut back by 8 bases and J by 0 bases. This CDR3 comprises 16 residues. CDR3 region: CASGNGLAGSTDTQYF. In nucleotides, the CDR3 is TGTGCCAGCGGTAATGGACTAGCGGGGAGCACAGATACGCAGTATTTT.

The CDR3 protein is CASKPSSGDRGVYGYTF. The CDR3 region has the DNA TGTGCCAGCAAACCGAGTTCGGGGGACAGGGGCGTCTATGGCTACACCTTC. This chain links TRBV6-4 with TRBJ1-2; 10 bases are shared with TRBD1. The ends lost 7 bases at V and 4 bases at J; junction bases unmatched: 15. The CDR3 sequence is 17 residues long. Germline lookup yields CDR1 MRHNA and CDR2 SNTAGT.

The rearrangement uses TRBV27 and TRBJ2-7, with D tentatively TRBD1 or TRBD2 (5 bases each). Germline V gene data show CDR1 as MNHEY and CDR2 as SMNVEV (reference sequence). The CDR3 has 11 residues. V was clipped by 5 bases and J by 13 bases, with 15 bases between them. This chain's CDR3 is CASSMGRLFYF. CDR3 coding DNA: TGTGCCAGCAGTATGGGACGATTATTTTACTTC.

The V call is TRBV23-1, the J call TRBJ2-1, with D uncertain. TRBV23-1 falls under the ORF class, with uncertain function. The CDR3 contains 14 residues. V dropped 10 bases and J dropped 3 bases, with 16 bases sitting between them. CDR3 amino acids: CAKGRVVSYNEQFF. CDR3 coding DNA: TGCGCCAAGGGTCGCGTGGTCAGCTACAATGAGCAGTTCTTC.

This rearrangement joins TRBV4-1 to TRBJ2-7; 8 bases agree with TRBD2. V lost 2 bases to trimming and J lost 6 bases; unmatched junction nucleotides: 9. The CDR3 is made up of 15 amino acids. Germline lookup yields CDR1 MGHRA and CDR2 YSYEKL. CDR3 nucleotide sequence: TGCGCCAGCAGCCAAAAACTAGCGGAAAGTCTCGAGCAGTACTTC. This sequence encodes CASSQKLAESLEQYF.

As to this clone: The sample contains more than one DNA sequence encoding this CDR3. The chain recombines TRBV11-2 with TRBJ2-7; the D gene is possibly TRBD1 (5 bases). This CDR3 has 13 residues. V lost 3 bases and J 1 base, leaving 7 bases between the germline ends. Germline CDR1 and CDR2: SGHAT and FQNNGV. The CDR3 spells CASSLTESYEQYF. The DNA for the CDR3 is TGTGCCAGCAGCTTGACAGAATCCTACGAGCAGTACTTC. Combining the CDR3 with reference TRBV11-2 and TRBJ2-7 gives the whole variable domain EAGVAQSPRYKIIEKRQSVAFWCNPISGHATLYWYQQILGQGPKLLIQFQNNGVVDDSQLPKDRFSAERLKGVDSTLKIQPAKLEDSAVYLCASSLTESYEQYFGPGTRLTVT.